This TCR beta chain was recorded in a study of T cells after yellow fever vaccination. For the study at large: Sorting by CD3, CD45RA, CCR7 and CD95 gave EM, EMRA, CM and Tscm subsets. General observations from the study: A small proportion of clonotypes was detected in both the CD4 and CD8 compartments.

Template switching with 5'RACE generated the TCR cDNA and added a universal primer site and UMIs. From the 5' RACE reads, TCRdb called clonotypes with MiXCR, one entry per CDR3 protein. The top ten hold 20% to 25% of the sample, which has tens of thousands of distinct CDR3 sequences, 6% to 8.5% seen once. Trimming pared 2 bases from V and 0 bases from J, leaving 8 bases between. Germline V gene sequence: CDR1 SGHRS, CDR2 YFSETQ. The CDR3 sequence is 15 residues long. This clonotype was observed many times. The sequences come from PBMCs, either bulk or a sorted T-cell subset (CD4+, CD8+, memory, or dextramer-sorted; not recorded which), collected on the day of the first yellow fever vaccination. The chain combines TRBV5-1 with TRBJ2-2, with no clear D. The receptor's source is a man between 18 and 35 years old who received the YFV17D yellow fever vaccine. In DNA, the CDR3 is TGCGCCAGCAGCTTCCAGACCGCGAACACCGGGGAGCTGTTTTTT. Its translation is CASSFQTANTGELFF.